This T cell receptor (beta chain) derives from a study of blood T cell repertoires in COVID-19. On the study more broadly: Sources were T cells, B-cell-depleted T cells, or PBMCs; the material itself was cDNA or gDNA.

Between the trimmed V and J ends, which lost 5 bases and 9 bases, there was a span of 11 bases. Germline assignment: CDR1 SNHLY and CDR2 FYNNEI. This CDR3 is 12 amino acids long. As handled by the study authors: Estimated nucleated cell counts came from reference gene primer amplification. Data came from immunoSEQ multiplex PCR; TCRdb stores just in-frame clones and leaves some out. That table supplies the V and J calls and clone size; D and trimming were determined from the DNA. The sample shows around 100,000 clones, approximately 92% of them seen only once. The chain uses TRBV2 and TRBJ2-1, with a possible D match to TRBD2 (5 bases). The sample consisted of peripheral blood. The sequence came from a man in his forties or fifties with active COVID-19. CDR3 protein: CASSSASSEQFF. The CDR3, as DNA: TGTGCCAGCAGTAGCGCTAGCAGTGAGCAGTTCTTC.